This T cell receptor (beta chain) emerged from a study of shared T cell receptors in the human thymus. Sequenced by immunoSEQ multiplex PCR; TCRdb stores in-frame clones only, minus some. The table lists hundreds of thousands of clones, 70% to 90% of them singletons, with over 0.008% in the top ten. CDR1 and CDR2 from the germline V gene are SGDLS and YYNGEE. The CDR3 loop spans 15 amino acids. Trimming removed 0 bases from V and 1 base from J; junction bases left unmatched: 2. Points on this clone: Additional DNA sequences in this sample encode the identical CDR3.

This sample also appeared in a second study, on human thymus T cells. That study reports: Thymus tissue was removed during corrective cardiac surgery. Unrelated individuals were reported by related research to share highly overlapping thymic repertoires.

This chain uses TRBV9 with TRBJ2-3; 7 bases are a match to TRBD2. The source material was thymocytes. This TCR was recovered from a boy in the first two years of life with a congenital heart defect. The CDR3 DNA is TGTGCCAGCAGCGTAGCGGGAGGCCGCACAGATACGCAGTATTTT. Amino acids: CASSVAGGRTDTQYF.